The 15 T cell receptor beta chains in this list originate from one sample, sequenced in a study of shared clonotypes between healthy human individuals. TCRdb keeps only in-frame clones here, not all; method: immunoSEQ multiplex PCR. The sample has some 1,900,000 clones; less than 95% are singletons. Naive CD8 cells lacked CD45RO and underwent positive selection for CCR7, leaving out terminally differentiated effector memory CD45RA+ cells. The sample comprised naive CD8+ T cells sorted from blood. These receptors were obtained from a man younger than 35 in good health.

The rearrangement joins TRBV7-2 to TRBJ2-2; D is tentatively TRBD1 or TRBD2 (5 bases each). V was clipped by 5 bases and J by 0 bases, with 16 bases between them. The germline CDR1 and CDR2 sequences are SGHTA and FQGNSA. CDR3 size: 17 residues. The CDR3 spells CASSPGLAGTNTGELFF. CDR3 coding DNA: TGTGCCAGCAGCCCGGGGTTAGCAGGGACGAACACCGGGGAGCTGTTTTTT.

The V call is TRBV6-5, the J call TRBJ2-7; 10 bases agree with TRBD2. CDR1 is MNHEY and CDR2 is SVGAGI in the germline V gene. The junction had 3 bases not matched to a gene; V was cut back by 5 bases and J by 2 bases. CDR3 size: 14 residues. The CDR3 reads CASSVSGGTYEQYF. The CDR3 nucleotides are TGTGCCAGCAGTGTTAGCGGGGGGACCTACGAGCAGTACTTC.

The genes are TRBV28 and TRBJ1-1; D is undetermined. The CDR3 covers 13 residues. V was cut by 2 bases and J by 4 bases, with 8 bases left in between. Germline V gives CDR1 MDHEN, CDR2 SYDVKM. As DNA, the CDR3 is TGTGCCAGCAGTTTACTGGAATTCACTGAAGCTTTCTTT. Amino acid sequence: CASSLLEFTEAFF.

This clone was seen a single time. The sample contains more than one DNA sequence encoding this CDR3. The CDR3 here is CASSPGQGANEQFF. The CDR3 region has the DNA TGTGCCAGCTCACCGGGACAGGGGGCAAATGAGCAGTTCTTC. The chain recombines TRBV18 with TRBJ2-1, with 12 bases that match TRBD1. The V gene's germline CDR1 is KGHSH and CDR2 LQKENI. The CDR3 sequence is 14 residues long. Trimming took 3 bases from V and 7 from J; bases not matched to a gene: 1.

The chain joins TRBV5-4 to TRBJ2-2; D possibly corresponds to TRBD2 (5 bases). CDR3 length equals 13 residues. The germline V and J ends were trimmed by 2 bases and 6 bases, with 8 bases remaining between them. Germline CDR1 is SGHNT and CDR2 is YYREEE (reference sequence). CDR3 amino acids: CASSFAGAGELFF. The CDR3 nucleotides are TGTGCCAGCAGCTTCGCGGGTGCCGGGGAGCTGTTTTTT.

The gene calls are TRBV4-3 and TRBJ2-1; TRBD2 matches 13 bases. V trimming: 5 bases; J trimming: 5 bases; junction bases outside the gene matches: 6. Germline V lookup: CDR1 LGHNA, CDR2 YSLEER. CDR3 length equals 16 residues. CDR3 nucleotide sequence: TGCGCCAGCAGCTTTTGGACTAGCGGGGGTGACAATGAGCAGTTCTTC. Translated: CASSFWTSGGDNEQFF.

This sequence joins TRBV15 and TRBJ2-5, with 7 bases identical to TRBD2. V shed 4 bases and J 4 bases; nucleotides not matched to a gene: 6. The germline gives CDR1 LNHNV, CDR2 YYDKDF (reference sequence). This CDR3 has 14 amino acids. The CDR3 loop reads CATSIGLGRETQYF. The CDR3, as DNA: TGTGCCACCAGCATTGGACTAGGGAGAGAGACCCAGTACTTC. Complete variable domain (other parts from reference TRBV15 and TRBJ2-5): DAMVIQNPRYQVTQFGKPVTLSCSQTLNHNVMYWYQQKSSQAPKLLFHYYDKDFNNEADTPDNFQSRRPNTSFCFLDIRSPGLGDTAMYLCATSIGLGRETQYFGPGTRLLVL.

V and J are TRBV13 and TRBJ2-5; TRBD2 aligns across 9 bases. The CDR3 length is 15 residues. Germline V gives CDR1 PRHDT, CDR2 FYEKMQ (reference sequence). V shed 5 bases, J shed 5 bases, and the junction held 9 bases outside the gene matches. The CDR3 coding sequence is TGTGCCAGCAGCCTTAGCGGGGGCCCTTCCGAGACCCAGTACTTC. This sequence encodes CASSLSGGPSETQYF. Variable domain in full (rest from reference TRBV13 and TRBJ2-5): AAGVIQSPRHLIKEKRETATLKCYPIPRHDTVYWYQQGPGQDPQFLISFYEKMQSDKGSIPDRFSAQQFSDYHSELNMSSLELGDSALYFCASSLSGGPSETQYFGPGTRLLVL.

This chain links TRBV15 with TRBJ2-3, with 8 bases aligning to TRBD2. In germline, CDR1 is LNHNV, CDR2 YYDKDF (reference sequence). The CDR3 loop spans 16 amino acids. Trimming removed 7 bases from V and 0 bases from J; junction bases left unmatched: 9. CDR3 in amino acids: CATTNRGGGSTDTQYF. Written as DNA, the CDR3 is TGTGCCACCACCAACCGGGGCGGGGGGAGCACAGATACGCAGTATTTT.

The V call is TRBV28, the J call TRBJ1-5; D not certain. The CDR3 consists of 14 residues. V was trimmed by 0 bases and J by 6 bases, leaving 9 bases between them. Looked up from germline, CDR1 is MDHEN and CDR2 is SYDVKM. The CDR3 loop is CASSLWGGVQPQHF. The CDR3 nucleotides are TGTGCCAGCAGTTTATGGGGCGGGGTTCAGCCCCAGCATTTT.

This clone was recorded a few times. The identical CDR3 is also encoded by other nucleotide sequences in the sample. This chain connects TRBV7-2 to TRBJ1-2; D call uncertain. Germline CDR1 reads SGHTA; CDR2 reads FQGNSA. V was clipped by 3 bases and J by 1 base, with 6 bases between them. This CDR3 contains 13 residues. The CDR3 sequence is CASSLTVNYGYTF. The CDR3 bases are TGTGCCAGCAGCTTGACGGTTAACTATGGCTACACCTTC.

The DNA for the CDR3 is TGTGCCAGCAGCTCAGGACTAGCGGGAGTTGAGACCCAGTACTTC. Translating gives CASSSGLAGVETQYF. The V and J genes are TRBV5-6 and TRBJ2-5, with 13 bases that match TRBD2. Germline CDR1 and CDR2: SGHDT and YYEEEE. Trimming at V came to 3 bases and at J to 5 bases, leaving 4 bases not matched to a gene. The CDR3 sequence is 15 residues long.

The genes are TRBV6-1 and TRBJ2-7; no clear D gene. V lost 0 bases and J lost 2, with 5 bases in between. The CDR3 is made up of 13 amino acids. CDR1 is MNHNS, CDR2 SASEGT, per germline. The CDR3 reads CASSEAAPYEQYF. As DNA, the CDR3 is TGTGCCAGCAGTGAAGCGGCGCCCTACGAGCAGTACTTC.

This rearrangement joins TRBV7-9 to TRBJ2-5; 10 bases match TRBD1. The CDR3 is 16 amino acids. V was clipped by 5 bases and J by 5 bases; unmatched bases: 11. CDR1 and CDR2 (germline): SEHNR, FQNEAQ (reference sequence). CDR3 sequence: CASSPSRDRGYETQYF. The CDR3 bases are TGTGCCAGCAGCCCGTCCCGGGACAGGGGATACGAGACCCAGTACTTC.

The CDR3 sequence: CASRFRETGVEGETQYF. The CDR3 nucleotides read TGTGCCAGCAGGTTCCGAGAGACAGGGGTAGAGGGAGAGACCCAGTACTTC. This chain links TRBV28 with TRBJ2-5; the match to TRBD1 covers 8 bases. From germline, CDR1 is MDHEN and CDR2 SYDVKM. V gave up 6 bases and J gave up 4 bases; unmatched junction bases: 16. This CDR3 is 17 amino acids long.